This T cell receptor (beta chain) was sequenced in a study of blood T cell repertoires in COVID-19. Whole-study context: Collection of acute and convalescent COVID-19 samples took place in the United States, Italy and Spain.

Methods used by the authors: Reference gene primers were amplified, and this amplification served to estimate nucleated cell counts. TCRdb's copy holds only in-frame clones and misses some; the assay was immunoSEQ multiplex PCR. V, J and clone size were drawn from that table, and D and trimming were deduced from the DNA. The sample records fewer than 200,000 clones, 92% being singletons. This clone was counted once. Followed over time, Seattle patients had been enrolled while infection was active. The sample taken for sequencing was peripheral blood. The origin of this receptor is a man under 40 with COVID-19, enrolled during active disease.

The CDR3 spells CASSARPGTGGNTEAFF. CDR3 nucleotide sequence: TGTGCCAGCAGTGCGCGGCCCGGGACAGGGGGTAACACTGAAGCTTTCTTT. The V gene is TRBV25-1, the J gene TRBJ1-1; the match to TRBD1 covers 11 bases. Trimming at V came to 4 bases and at J to 2 bases, leaving 9 bases not matched to a gene. The germline CDR1 and CDR2 sequences are MGHDK and SYGVNS. The CDR3 totals 17 residues.